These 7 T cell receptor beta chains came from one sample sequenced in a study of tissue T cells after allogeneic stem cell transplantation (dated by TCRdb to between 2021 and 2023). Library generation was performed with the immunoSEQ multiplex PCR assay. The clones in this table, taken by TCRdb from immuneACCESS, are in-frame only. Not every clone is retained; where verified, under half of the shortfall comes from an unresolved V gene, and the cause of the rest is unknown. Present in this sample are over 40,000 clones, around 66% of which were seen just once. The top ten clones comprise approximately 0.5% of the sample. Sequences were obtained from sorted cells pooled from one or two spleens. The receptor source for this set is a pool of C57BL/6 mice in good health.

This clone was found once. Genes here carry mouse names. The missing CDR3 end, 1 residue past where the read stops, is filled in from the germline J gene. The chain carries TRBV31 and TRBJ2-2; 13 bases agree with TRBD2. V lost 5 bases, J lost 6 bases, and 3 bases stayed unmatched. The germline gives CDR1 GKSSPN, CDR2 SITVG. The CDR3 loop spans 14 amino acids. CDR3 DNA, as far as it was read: TGTGCCTGGGAGGACTGGGGGGGCGCCGGGCAGCTCTAC. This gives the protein CAWEDWGGAGQLY. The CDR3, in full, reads CAWEDWGGAGQLYF.

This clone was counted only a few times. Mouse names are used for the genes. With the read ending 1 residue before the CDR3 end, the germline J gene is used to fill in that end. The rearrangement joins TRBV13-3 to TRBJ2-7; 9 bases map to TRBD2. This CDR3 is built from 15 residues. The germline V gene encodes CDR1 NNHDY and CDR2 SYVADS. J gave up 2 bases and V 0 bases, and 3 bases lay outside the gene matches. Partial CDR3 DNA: TGTGCCAGCAGTGATGAACTGGGGGGCCCCTATGAACAGTAC. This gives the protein CASSDELGGPYEQY. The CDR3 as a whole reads CASSDELGGPYEQYF.

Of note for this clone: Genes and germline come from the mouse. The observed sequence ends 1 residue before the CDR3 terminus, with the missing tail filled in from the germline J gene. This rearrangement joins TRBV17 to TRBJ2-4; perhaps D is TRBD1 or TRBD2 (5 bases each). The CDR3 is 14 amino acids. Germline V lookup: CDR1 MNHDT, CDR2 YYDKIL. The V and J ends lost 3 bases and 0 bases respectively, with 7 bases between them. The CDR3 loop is CASSRGVSQNTLYF. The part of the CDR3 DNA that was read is TGTGCTAGCAGTAGGGGGGTCAGTCAAAACACCTTGTAC.

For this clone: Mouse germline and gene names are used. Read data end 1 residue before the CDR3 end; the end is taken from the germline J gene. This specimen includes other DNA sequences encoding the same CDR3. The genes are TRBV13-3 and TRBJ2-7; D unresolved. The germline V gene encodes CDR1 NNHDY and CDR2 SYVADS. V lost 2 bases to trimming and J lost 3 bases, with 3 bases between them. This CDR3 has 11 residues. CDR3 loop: CASSDSYEQYF. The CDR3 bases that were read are TGTGCCAGCAGTGACAGCTATGAACAGTAC.

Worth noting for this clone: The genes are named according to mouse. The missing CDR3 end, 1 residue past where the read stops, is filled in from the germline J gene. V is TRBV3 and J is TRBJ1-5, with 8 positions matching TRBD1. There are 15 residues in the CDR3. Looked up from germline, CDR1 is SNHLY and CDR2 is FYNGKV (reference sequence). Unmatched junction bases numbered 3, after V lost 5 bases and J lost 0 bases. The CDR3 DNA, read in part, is TGTGCCAGCAGCCCCAGGGGGCATAACAACCAGGCTCCGCTT. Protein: CASSPRGHNNQAPL. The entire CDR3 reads CASSPRGHNNQAPLF. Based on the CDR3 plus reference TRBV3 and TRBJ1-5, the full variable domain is GPKVLQIPSHQIIDMGQMVTLNCDPVSNHLYFYWYKQILGQQMEFLVNFYNGKVMEKSKLFKDQFSVERPDGSYFTLKIQPTALEDSAVYFCASSPRGHNNQAPLFGEGTRLSVL.

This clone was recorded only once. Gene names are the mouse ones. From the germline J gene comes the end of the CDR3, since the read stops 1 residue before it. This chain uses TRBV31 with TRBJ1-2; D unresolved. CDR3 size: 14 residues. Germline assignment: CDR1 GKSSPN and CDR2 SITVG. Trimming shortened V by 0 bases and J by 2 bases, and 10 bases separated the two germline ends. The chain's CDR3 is CAWSLRGSNSDYTF. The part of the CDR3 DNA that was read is TGTGCCTGGAGTCTCCGGGGATCGAACTCCGACTACACC.

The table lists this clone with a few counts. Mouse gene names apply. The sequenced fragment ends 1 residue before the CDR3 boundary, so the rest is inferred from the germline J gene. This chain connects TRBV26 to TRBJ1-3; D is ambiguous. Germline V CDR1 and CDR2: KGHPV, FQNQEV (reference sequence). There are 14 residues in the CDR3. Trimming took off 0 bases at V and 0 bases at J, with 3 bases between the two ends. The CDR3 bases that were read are TGTGCCAGCAGTCTGTCGAATTCTGGAAATACGCTCTAT. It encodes CASSLSNSGNTLY. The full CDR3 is CASSLSNSGNTLYF.